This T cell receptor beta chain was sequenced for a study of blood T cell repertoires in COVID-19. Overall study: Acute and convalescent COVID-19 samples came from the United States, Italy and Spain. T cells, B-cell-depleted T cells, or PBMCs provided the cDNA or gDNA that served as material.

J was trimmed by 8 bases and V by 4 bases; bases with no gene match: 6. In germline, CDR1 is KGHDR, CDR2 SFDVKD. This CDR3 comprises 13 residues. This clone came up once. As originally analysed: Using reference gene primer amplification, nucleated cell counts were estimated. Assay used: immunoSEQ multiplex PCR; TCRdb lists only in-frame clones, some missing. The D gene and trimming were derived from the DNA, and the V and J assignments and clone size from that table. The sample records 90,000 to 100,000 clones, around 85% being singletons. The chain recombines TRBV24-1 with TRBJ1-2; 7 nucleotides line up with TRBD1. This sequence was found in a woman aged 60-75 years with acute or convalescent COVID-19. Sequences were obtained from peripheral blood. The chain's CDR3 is CATSDRQGGGYTF. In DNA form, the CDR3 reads TGTGCCACCAGTGACCGACAGGGAGGCGGCTACACCTTC.